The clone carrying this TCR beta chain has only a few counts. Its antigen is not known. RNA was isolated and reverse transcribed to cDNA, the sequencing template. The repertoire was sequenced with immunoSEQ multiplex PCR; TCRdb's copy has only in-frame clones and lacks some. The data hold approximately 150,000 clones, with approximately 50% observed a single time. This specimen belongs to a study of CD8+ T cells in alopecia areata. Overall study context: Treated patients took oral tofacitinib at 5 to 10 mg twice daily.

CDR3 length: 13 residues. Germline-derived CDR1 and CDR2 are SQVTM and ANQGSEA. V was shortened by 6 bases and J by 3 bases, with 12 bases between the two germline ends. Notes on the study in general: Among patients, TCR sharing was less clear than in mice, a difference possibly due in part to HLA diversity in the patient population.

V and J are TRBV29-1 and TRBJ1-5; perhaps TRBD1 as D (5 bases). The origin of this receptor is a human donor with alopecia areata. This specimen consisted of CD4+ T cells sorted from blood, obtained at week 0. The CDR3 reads CSVGRGINQPQHF. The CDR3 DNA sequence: TGCAGCGTGGGACGGGGGATCAATCAGCCCCAGCATTTT.